This T cell receptor (beta chain) appears in the sequencing data of a study of human T cells and chemical hapten exposure. Study-wide background: There were per-sample TCR yield variations, arising mainly from small pooled library volume differences. The study, taken as a whole, reports: Sensitization with DPC brought no change to TCRs above 1 in 1000 in frequency.

This clonotype was recorded a few times. The target antigen is unknown. The CDR3 length is 14 residues. Germline loops: CDR1 KGHSH, CDR2 LQKENI. V lost 5 bases to trimming and J lost 8 bases; unmatched junction nucleotides: 6. TCRdb re-called the RACE reads through MiXCR, storing one row per CDR3 protein. The sample consists of about 50,000 distinct CDR3 sequences, roughly 4% of them appearing once. Time point of the sample: healthy volunteer bleed at 2 weeks. It was unfractionated whole blood from which total RNA was extracted. The chain recombines TRBV18 with TRBJ1-6; 7 nucleotides match TRBD1. The sequence derives from a female donor in good health. Some clones in this sample may be carry-over from other donors' samples. The sample comprised whole blood. Written as DNA, the CDR3 is TGTGCCAGCTCAGGGCCTGGGACAGATTCACCCCTCCACTTT. Its protein is CASSGPGTDSPLHF.